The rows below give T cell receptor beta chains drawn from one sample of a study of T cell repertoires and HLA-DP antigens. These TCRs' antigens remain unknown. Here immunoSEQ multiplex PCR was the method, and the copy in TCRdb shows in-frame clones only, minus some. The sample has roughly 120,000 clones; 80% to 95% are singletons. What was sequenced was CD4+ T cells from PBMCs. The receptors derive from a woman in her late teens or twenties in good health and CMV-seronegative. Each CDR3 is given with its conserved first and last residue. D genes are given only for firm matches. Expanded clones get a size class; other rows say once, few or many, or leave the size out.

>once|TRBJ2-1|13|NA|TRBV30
CAWRTFVRREQFF
TGTGCCTGGAGAACCTTTGTCCGAAGAGAGCAGTTCTTC
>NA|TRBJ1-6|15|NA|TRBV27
CASSLQGAYNSPLHF
TGTGCCAGCAGTTTACAGGGTGCCTATAATTCACCCCTCCACTTT
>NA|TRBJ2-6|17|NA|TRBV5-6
CASSLERGRAGANVLTF
TGTGCCAGCAGCTTGGAAAGGGGCAGGGCTGGGGCCAACGTCCTGACTTTC
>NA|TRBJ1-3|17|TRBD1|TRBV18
CASSPSGQGTSGNTIYF
TGTGCCAGCTCACCTTCGGGACAGGGGACCTCTGGAAACACCATATATTTT
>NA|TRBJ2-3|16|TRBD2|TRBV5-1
CASRRLAGEGTDTQYF
TGCGCCAGCAGACGATTAGCGGGGGAAGGGACAGATACGCAGTATTTT
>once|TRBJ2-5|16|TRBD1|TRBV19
CASSIGSGTGQETQYF
TGTGCCAGTAGTATAGGTTCCGGGACAGGGCAAGAGACCCAGTACTTC
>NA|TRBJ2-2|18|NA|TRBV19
CASSPPPRLAFSTGELFF
TGTGCCAGTAGTCCCCCGCCGAGGTTAGCTTTTTCCACCGGGGAGCTGTTTTTT
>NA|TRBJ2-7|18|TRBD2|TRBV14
CASSHRTSGRRGSYEQYF
TGTGCCAGCAGCCATCGGACTAGCGGGAGGCGGGGTTCCTACGAGCAGTACTTC
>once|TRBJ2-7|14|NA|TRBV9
CASSVVDTAYEQYF
TGTGCCAGCAGCGTAGTCGACACGGCCTACGAGCAGTACTTC
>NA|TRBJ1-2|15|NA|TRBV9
CASSVARRGNYGYTF
TGTGCCAGCAGCGTAGCTCGGAGGGGGAACTATGGCTACACCTTC
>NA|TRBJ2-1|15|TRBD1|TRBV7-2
CASSLLGQGIGEQFF
TGTGCCAGCAGCTTACTTGGACAGGGGATCGGTGAGCAGTTCTTC
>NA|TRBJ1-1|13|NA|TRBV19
CASSIKGDTEAFF
TGTGCCAGTAGTATCAAGGGGGACACTGAAGCTTTCTTT
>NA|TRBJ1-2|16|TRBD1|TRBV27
CASSWRPGQEIYGYTF
TGTGCCAGCAGTTGGCGACCGGGACAGGAGATCTATGGCTACACCTTC
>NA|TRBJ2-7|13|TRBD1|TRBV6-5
CASGGQKSYEQYF
TGTGCCAGCGGGGGACAGAAGTCCTACGAGCAGTACTTC
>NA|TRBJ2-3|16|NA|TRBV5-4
CASSYLGTAKYATQYF
TGTGCCAGCAGCTACCTCGGGACGGCGAAATATGCTACGCAGTATTTT
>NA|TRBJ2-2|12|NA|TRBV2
CASRELTGELFF
TGTGCCAGCCGAGAGCTCACCGGGGAGCTGTTTTTT
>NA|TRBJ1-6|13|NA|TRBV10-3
CAISEFHGSPLHF
TGTGCCATCAGTGAGTTCCATGGGTCACCCCTCCACTTT
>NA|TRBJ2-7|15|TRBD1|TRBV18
CASSPPGQGIRKQYF
TGTGCCAGCTCACCTCCGGGACAGGGAATCAGGAAGCAGTACTTC
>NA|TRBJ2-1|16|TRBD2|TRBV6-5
CASSSQTSGGANEQFF
TGTGCCAGCAGTTCTCAGACTAGCGGGGGGGCCAATGAGCAGTTCTTC
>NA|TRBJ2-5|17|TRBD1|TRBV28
CASSPGTGGKRRETQYF
TGTGCCAGCAGTCCCGGGACAGGGGGCAAAAGAAGGGAGACCCAGTACTTC
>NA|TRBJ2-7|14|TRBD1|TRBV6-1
CASTMTGGPYEQYF
TGTGCCAGCACCATGACAGGGGGGCCCTACGAGCAGTACTTC
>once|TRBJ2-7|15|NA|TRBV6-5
CASSYNPAATYEQYF
TGTGCCAGCAGTTACAATCCCGCAGCTACCTACGAGCAGTACTTC